This note documents a single T cell receptor (beta chain) sequence. The antigen is unknown. For the second PCR, which ran for about 7 to 11 cycles, a sample-barcoded 5' primer and a J-beta primer mix were used. MiXCR, applied by TCRdb to the 5' RACE reads, yields one record per CDR3 protein. The data show almost 800,000 distinct CDR3 sequences, over 45% seen once. The entry originates in a study of blood T cells in healthy people across ages. Overall study results and limits: Both naive CD4+ cell counts and diversity were greater in long-lived donors than in aged donors.

CDR1 is MNHEY, CDR2 SVGAGI, per germline. The CDR3 is 16 amino acids. This clonotype originated in a man aged 30-40 years in good health. Sequenced sample: blood. This rearrangement joins TRBV6-5 to TRBJ2-5; no clear D gene. The end of the DNA aligns better with TRBJ2-7, so the J call may be wrong. The CDR3 region is CASSYSKGYIVYEQYF. As DNA, the CDR3 is TGTGCCAGCAGTTACTCGAAAGGTTATATCGTGTACGAGCAGTACTTC.